This T cell receptor beta chain is from a study of cytomegalovirus exposure and HLA in healthy donors. Measured with immunoSEQ multiplex PCR; TCRdb has only the in-frame clones, and not every one. The table records about 84,000 clones, approximately 90% of them present only once. The J segment lost 7 bases and the V segment lost 4 bases, leaving 5 bases of the junction unmatched. The CDR3 has 14 amino acids. Germline V gene sequence: CDR1 LNHDA, CDR2 SQIVND (reference sequence). This sequence was found in a man aged 25-45 years in good health and CMV-seronegative. The sample comprised PBMCs. The V gene is TRBV19, the J gene TRBJ2-2, with 8 positions matching TRBD1. This chain's CDR3 is CASSKDRVHGELFF. The DNA of the CDR3 is TGTGCCAGTAGTAAGGACAGGGTTCACGGGGAGCTGTTTTTT.